The 26 T cell receptor beta chains presented below share a single source sample, sequenced in a study of OX40 agonist ivuxolimab in advanced cancers. Data came from immunoSEQ multiplex PCR; TCRdb stores just in-frame clones and leaves some out. The sample gives 60,000 to 85,000 clones, about 80% of which show up once; 1.4% to 1.5% is in the top ten. Specimen: CD4+ or CD8+ T cells sorted from blood, collected in a trial of the OX40 agonist ivuxolimab. Receptors originate from an adult with an advanced solid tumor such as melanoma, head and neck, liver or kidney cancer.

This clone has only one observation. This chain connects TRBV11-2 to TRBJ2-1; possible D gene TRBD2, 6 bases. CDR1 SGHAT and CDR2 FQNNGV come from the germline V gene. The CDR3 sequence is 19 residues long. V shed 1 base and J shed 1 base, with 20 bases lying between them. CDR3 amino acids: CASSLGLRGSSQSYNEQFF. In DNA form, the CDR3 reads TGTGCCAGCAGCTTAGGGCTCCGGGGGTCCTCGCAATCCTACAATGAGCAGTTCTTC. Variable domain in full (rest from reference TRBV11-2 and TRBJ2-1): EAGVAQSPRYKIIEKRQSVAFWCNPISGHATLYWYQQILGQGPKLLIQFQNNGVVDDSQLPKDRFSAERLKGVDSTLKIQPAKLEDSAVYLCASSLGLRGSSQSYNEQFFGPGTRLTVL.

The chain is built from TRBV7-2 and TRBJ2-5; D call uncertain. CDR3 length equals 10 residues. Trimming pared 5 bases from V and 4 bases from J, leaving 2 bases between. Germline CDR1 and CDR2: SGHTA and FQGNSA. CDR3 protein: CASSLETQYF. CDR3 sequence (DNA): TGTGCCAGCAGCCTAGAGACCCAGTACTTC.

This clone was picked up many times. This rearrangement joins TRBV7-2 to TRBJ2-7, with no clear D. Germline loops: CDR1 SGHTA, CDR2 FQGNSA. CDR3 length: 13 residues. Between the trimmed V and J ends, which lost 1 base and 6 bases, there was a span of 10 bases. CDR3 DNA: TGTGCCAGCAGCTTAGAAGGCTGGGGCGAGCAGTACTTC. This sequence encodes CASSLEGWGEQYF.

The genes are TRBV6-6 and TRBJ2-7; D unclear. Deletions cut 0 bases from V and 3 bases from J, with 12 bases between. There are 15 residues in the CDR3. The germline V gene has CDR1 MNHNY and CDR2 SVGAGI (reference sequence). Here the CDR3 DNA reads TGTGCCAGCAGTTACTCGTTTGCTGGCGGCTACGAGCAGTACTTC. It translates to CASSYSFAGGYEQYF.

V and J are TRBV7-2 and TRBJ2-1; D may be TRBD2 (6 bases). Germline lookup yields CDR1 SGHTA and CDR2 FQGNSA. Deletions cut 5 bases from V and 9 bases from J, with 11 bases between. This CDR3 spans 12 amino acids. The CDR3 DNA follows: TGTGCCAGCAGCCATCGGGACTTTGAGCAGTTCTTC. This sequence encodes CASSHRDFEQFF. Drawing the rest from reference TRBV7-2 and TRBJ2-1, the complete variable domain is GAGVSQSPSNKVTEKGKDVELRCDPISGHTALYWYRQSLGQGLEFLIYFQGNSAPDKSGLPSDRFSAERTGGSVSTLTIQRTQQEDSAVYLCASSHRDFEQFFGPGTRLTVL.

The genes are TRBV30 and TRBJ2-7; 12 positions match TRBD1. This CDR3 contains 14 residues. From germline, CDR1 is GTSNPN and CDR2 SVGIG (reference sequence). V dropped 4 bases and J dropped 6; count of bases not matched to a gene: 7. The CDR3 here is CAWKNRDRGLEQYF. The CDR3 DNA is TGTGCCTGGAAGAACCGGGACAGGGGGCTCGAGCAGTACTTC.

The rearrangement links TRBV18 to TRBJ1-5; 10 bases line up with TRBD1. The CDR3 has 15 amino acids. With V trimmed by 3 bases and J by 2 bases, 1 base remained unmatched. Germline values: CDR1 KGHSH, CDR2 LQKENI. The CDR3 loop is CASSPGTGGNQPQHF. The CDR3 DNA sequence: TGTGCCAGCTCACCCGGGACAGGGGGCAATCAGCCCCAGCATTTT.

V gene TRBV19 combines with J gene TRBJ2-3; D not certain. V was pared by 5 bases and J by 0 bases, with 9 bases between. This CDR3 region has 14 residues. CDR1 is LNHDA, CDR2 SQIVND, per germline (reference sequence). For the CDR3, the DNA is TGTGCCAGTAGTCCGACAAGCAGCACAGATACGCAGTATTTT. It translates to CASSPTSSTDTQYF.

This sequence joins TRBV6-1 and TRBJ1-5; D is perhaps TRBD1 (5 bases). This CDR3 region has 16 residues. Germline assignment: CDR1 MNHNS and CDR2 SASEGT. V lost 0 bases and J lost 3, with 12 bases in between. The CDR3, as DNA: TGTGCCAGCAGTGAAGCGGGACGGAATTACAATCAGCCCCAGCATTTT. Its protein is CASSEAGRNYNQPQHF.

In its sample, this clone was seen once. The chain combines TRBV28 with TRBJ2-7, with 9 bases aligning to TRBD2. The CDR3 is made up of 16 amino acids. V was pared by 6 bases and J by 6 bases, with 15 bases of the junction left unmatched. The germline CDR1 and CDR2 sequences are MDHEN and SYDVKM. The CDR3 sequence is CASSDLSGTSRGEQYF. CDR3 bases: TGTGCCAGCAGCGATTTATCCGGGACTAGCAGGGGCGAGCAGTACTTC.

V gene TRBV6-5 combines with J gene TRBJ1-4; D is perhaps TRBD1 (5 bases). Trimming left V 6 bases short and J 10 bases short, with 9 bases between. The CDR3 is made up of 11 amino acids. Germline loops: CDR1 MNHEY, CDR2 SVGAGI. In nucleotides, the CDR3 is TGTGCCAGCAGGACGAGGGGAAAACTGTTTTTT. This encodes CASRTRGKLFF.

V is TRBV11-2 and J is TRBJ1-5; D gene ambiguous. The ends were cut back, 3 bases at V and 0 bases at J, with 6 bases in the middle. The CDR3 is 14 residues long. Germline V gene sequence: CDR1 SGHAT, CDR2 FQNNGV. CDR3 amino acids: CASSLAGSNQPQHF. CDR3 sequence (DNA): TGTGCCAGCAGCTTGGCGGGTAGCAATCAGCCCCAGCATTTT.

The chain is built from TRBV6-1 and TRBJ2-7; 10 positions agree with TRBD2. J gave up 2 bases and V 5 bases, and 6 bases lay outside the gene matches. The CDR3 consists of 15 residues. The germline V gene has CDR1 MNHNS and CDR2 SASEGT. CDR3: CASSLISGGPYEQYF. As DNA, the CDR3 is TGTGCCAGCAGTCTGATTAGCGGGGGGCCCTACGAGCAGTACTTC.

The chain recombines TRBV5-1 with TRBJ2-1; D gene ambiguous. Germline V gene sequence: CDR1 SGHRS, CDR2 YFSETQ. V was shortened by 4 bases and J by 8 bases, with 13 bases between the two germline ends. This CDR3 contains 13 residues. The CDR3 nucleotides are TGCGCCAGCAGCCGCCGACTGTCCGATGAGCAGTTCTTC. The encoded protein is CASSRRLSDEQFF. Full variable domain (remainder filled in from reference TRBV5-1 and TRBJ2-1): KAGVTQTPRYLIKTRGQQVTLSCSPISGHRSVSWYQQTPGQGLQFLFEYFSETQRNKGNFPGRFSGRQFSNSRSEMNVSTLELGDSALYLCASSRRLSDEQFFGPGTRLTVL.

The J gene is TRBJ1-6, the V gene TRBV5-1; D is undetermined. Germline lookup yields CDR1 SGHRS and CDR2 YFSETQ. This CDR3 comprises 15 residues. V lost 3 bases and J 8 bases, leaving 15 bases between the germline ends. The CDR3 DNA is TGCGCCAGCAGCTCCGCGTGGGAGAATGATTCACCCCTCCACTTT. Its protein product is CASSSAWENDSPLHF. The full variable domain, in which reference TRBV5-1 and TRBJ1-6 provide the parts outside the CDR3, is KAGVTQTPRYLIKTRGQQVTLSCSPISGHRSVSWYQQTPGQGLQFLFEYFSETQRNKGNFPGRFSGRQFSNSRSEMNVSTLELGDSALYLCASSSAWENDSPLHFGNGTRLTVT.

This rearrangement joins TRBV10-2 to TRBJ1-2; TRBD1 agrees at 8 bases. The trim removed 6 bases at V and 4 bases at J, leaving 7 bases unmatched. Germline V lookup: CDR1 WSHSY, CDR2 SAAADI. This CDR3 is built from 14 residues. The CDR3 is CASRSTGGSYGYTF. The CDR3 DNA reads TGCGCCAGCAGATCAACAGGGGGAAGCTATGGCTACACCTTC.

The rearrangement uses TRBV18 and TRBJ2-3; TRBD1 aligns across 9 bases. The CDR3 spans 18 residues. Germline values: CDR1 KGHSH, CDR2 LQKENI. Trimming took 4 bases from V and 1 from J; bases not matched to a gene: 12. This CDR3 reads CASSRARGQGSGTDTQYF. CDR3 nucleotides: TGTGCCAGCTCACGGGCTCGGGGACAGGGATCCGGCACAGATACGCAGTATTTT.

The DNA for the CDR3 is TGTGCCAGCAGCCGGGACGGTGTTGCCACAGATACGCAGTATTTT. It codes for CASSRDGVATDTQYF. J is TRBJ2-3 and V is TRBV11-2, with D perhaps matching TRBD1 or TRBD2 (5 bases each). Trimming cost V 5 bases and J 2 bases, with 14 bases left between them. The germline gives CDR1 SGHAT, CDR2 FQNNGV. This CDR3 is built from 15 residues.

This chain connects TRBV10-3 to TRBJ1-2; D is undetermined. Per the germline V gene, CDR1 is ENHRY and CDR2 is SYGVKD. This CDR3 has 13 amino acids. V was trimmed by 0 bases and J by 4 bases, leaving 6 bases between them. CDR3 in amino acids: CAISESPGYGYTF. DNA for the CDR3: TGTGCCATCAGTGAGTCGCCAGGCTATGGCTACACCTTC.

The chain uses TRBV5-4 and TRBJ1-1, with a weak D call TRBD1 (6 bases). The CDR3 runs to 16 residues. V dropped 4 bases and J dropped 0 bases, with 16 bases sitting between them. Germline values: CDR1 SGHNT, CDR2 YYREEE (reference sequence). The DNA for the CDR3 is TGTGCCAGCAGCGGGGTTGGGGGGCTGATGAACACTGAAGCTTTCTTT. As protein: CASSGVGGLMNTEAFF. The full variable domain, with the rest looked up from reference TRBV5-4 and TRBJ1-1, is ETGVTQSPTHLIKTRGQQVTLRCSSQSGHNTVSWYQQALGQGPQFIFQYYREEENGRGNFPPRFSGLQFPNYSSELNVNALELDDSALYLCASSGVGGLMNTEAFFGQGTRLTVV.

The chain joins TRBV27 to TRBJ2-5; D ambiguous. Germline V CDR1 and CDR2: MNHEY, SMNVEV (reference sequence). The CDR3 runs 13 residues. V lost 3 bases, J lost 5 bases, and 10 bases lay in between. CDR3 nucleotides: TGTGCCAGCAGTTTCGGAGTTTCGGAGACCCAGTACTTC. Translating it yields CASSFGVSETQYF.

V and J are TRBV2 and TRBJ2-3; D is ambiguous. V dropped 3 bases and J dropped 4 bases, with 17 bases sitting between them. In germline, CDR1 is SNHLY, CDR2 FYNNEI. The CDR3 totals 16 residues. CDR3 sequence reads: CASSDRVAPGADTQYF. The CDR3 nucleotides read TGTGCCAGCAGTGACCGGGTCGCCCCAGGCGCAGATACGCAGTATTTT.

The chain combines TRBV28 with TRBJ2-7, with D uncertain. CDR1 and CDR2 (germline): MDHEN, SYDVKM. V dropped 3 bases and J dropped 3 bases, with 6 bases sitting between them. The CDR3 sequence is 12 residues long. The CDR3: CASSFKSYEQYF. The CDR3 DNA is TGTGCCAGCAGTTTCAAAAGCTACGAGCAGTACTTC.

The genes are TRBV27 and TRBJ1-5, with 7 bases lining up with TRBD1. CDR1 is MNHEY and CDR2 is SMNVEV in the germline V gene (reference sequence). V gave up 5 bases and J gave up 4 bases; unmatched junction bases: 2. This CDR3 has 13 residues. CDR3 protein: CASSRDRNQPQHF. CDR3 sequence (DNA): TGTGCCAGCAGTCGGGACAGAAATCAGCCCCAGCATTTT.

V is TRBV4-2 and J is TRBJ2-5; D may be TRBD2 (5 bases). CDR3 size: 13 residues. V lost 0 bases and J lost 7, with 9 bases in between. CDR1 is LGHNA, CDR2 YNFKEQ, per germline. CDR3 bases: TGTGCCAGCAGCCAAGACGAGGGCGGGACCCAGTACTTC. Translated: CASSQDEGGTQYF.

The genes are TRBV10-2 and TRBJ2-7, with 9 nucleotides matching TRBD1. This CDR3 has 14 amino acids. Unmatched junction bases numbered 7, after V lost 6 bases and J lost 4 bases. Per the germline V gene, CDR1 is WSHSY and CDR2 is SAAADI. The CDR3 DNA reads TGCGCCAGCAGACCGGGACAGGGTCTTTACGAGCAGTACTTC. Translation: CASRPGQGLYEQYF.